This T cell receptor (beta chain) emerged from a study of blood T cell repertoires in COVID-19. Study details: Samples of COVID-19 (acute and convalescent) were obtained from the United States, Italy and Spain. From T cells, B-cell-depleted T cells, or PBMCs came the material, which was cDNA or gDNA.

This CDR3 region has 13 residues. The V gene's germline CDR1 is SGHTA and CDR2 FQGTGA. V was cut by 3 bases and J by 1 base, with 6 bases left in between. As handled by the study authors: Amplification of reference gene primers was used by the study to estimate nucleated cell counts. Generated by immunoSEQ multiplex PCR, the TCRdb table keeps only in-frame clones and is missing some. Clone size and V and J calls were adopted from that table, with D and trimming inferred from the DNA. The sample shows 170,000 or so clones, about 88% of them seen only once. This clone was seen at least ten times. The material sequenced was peripheral blood. The TCR comes from a man aged 35-49 years with active or convalescent COVID-19. The chain has TRBV7-3 and TRBJ1-1, with TRBD1 as a possible D gene (6 bases). The CDR3 sequence: CASSLTGNTEAFF. In DNA, the CDR3 is TGTGCCAGCAGCTTGACAGGGAACACTGAAGCTTTCTTT.